A single sample is the source of the 4 T cell receptor beta chains below, sequenced in a study of T cell responses to AZD1222 COVID-19 vaccine. TCRdb keeps only in-frame clones here, not all; method: immunoSEQ multiplex PCR. The sample comprises about 140,000 clones, approximately 91% of which are singletons, and approximately 2% rests with the top ten. The sequences come from peripheral blood, collected 28 days after the second AZD1222 dose. These receptors all come from an adult who received the AZD1222 COVID-19 vaccine.

The gene calls are TRBV28 and TRBJ1-3, with a possible D match to TRBD1 (5 bases). Germline V gene lookup returns CDR1 MDHEN and CDR2 SYDVKM. The CDR3 spans 14 residues. The V end lost 3 bases, the J end lost 9 bases, and 15 bases lay between the germline ends. CDR3 DNA: TGTGCCAGCAGTTTTACCTGGGGCACCGTCACCATATATTTT. Protein: CASSFTWGTVTIYF.

V usage is TRBV7-6 and J usage is TRBJ1-1; D unresolved. The CDR3 sequence is 11 residues long. The ends were cut back, 4 bases at V and 5 bases at J, with 5 bases in the middle. CDR1 and CDR2 (germline): SGHVS, FNYEAQ. Here the CDR3 DNA reads TGTGCCAGCAGCTCGATAACTGAAGCTTTCTTT. This gives the protein CASSSITEAFF.

The V and J genes are TRBV7-3 and TRBJ1-5, with 9 positions matching TRBD1. The CDR3 totals 14 residues. Germline CDR1 is SGHTA and CDR2 is FQGTGA. The V and J ends lost 5 bases and 5 bases, in that order; junction bases with no gene match: 4. The CDR3 DNA follows: TGTGCCAGCAGCAAAACAGGGGGCGATCAGCCCCAGCATTTT. Translated, it gives CASSKTGGDQPQHF.

Only one count was recorded for this clone. The genes are TRBV7-6 and TRBJ1-1, with D unresolved. Germline V gives CDR1 SGHVS, CDR2 FNYEAQ. This CDR3 comprises 14 residues. V shed 1 base and J shed 4 bases, with 10 bases lying between them. CDR3 protein: CASSLGYGGTEAFF. The CDR3 bases are TGTGCCAGCAGCTTAGGTTATGGAGGCACTGAAGCTTTCTTT.